The rows below give T cell receptor beta chains drawn from one sample of a study of blood T cells in healthy people across ages. MiXCR, applied by TCRdb to the 5' RACE reads, yields one record per CDR3 protein. Among about 1.5 million distinct CDR3 sequences listed, 40% to 50% were seen once. Material for sequencing was blood. These receptors all come from a woman under 30 in good health. Each CDR3 is given with its conserved first and last residue. Each record gives: CDR3 DNA, CDR3 protein, J gene, D gene, V gene, clone size. The D gene is left open where the match is weak. A row's size may be missing; if present it is once, few, many or a size class.

CDR3nt: TGTGCTAGTGGCGCACAGGGCTTAGACAAAGCTTTCTTT; CDR3aa: CASGAQGLDKAFF; j_gene: TRBJ1-1; d_gene: -; v_gene: TRBV12-5; abundance: -
CDR3nt: TGTGCCAGCAGCCTTGTGGGGACCGCCATGAACACTGAAGCTTTCTTT; CDR3aa: CASSLVGTAMNTEAFF; j_gene: TRBJ1-1; d_gene: -; v_gene: TRBV6-5; abundance: -
CDR3nt: TGTGCCAGCCGCACCTCCCGGGGGGCTAGTTTCTCCTACAATGAGCAGTACTTC; CDR3aa: CASRTSRGASFSYNEQYF; j_gene: TRBJ2-7; d_gene: -; v_gene: TRBV12-3/TRBV12-4; abundance: -
CDR3nt: TGCAGCGTTATGGAGACAGACAAAAACATTCAGTACTTC; CDR3aa: CSVMETDKNIQYF; j_gene: TRBJ2-4; d_gene: -; v_gene: TRBV29-1; abundance: -
CDR3nt: TGTGCCATCCGCGGGGGGGCGTCCTACAATGAGCAGTTCTTC; CDR3aa: CAIRGGASYNEQFF; j_gene: TRBJ2-1; d_gene: TRBD2; v_gene: TRBV6-2/TRBV6-3; abundance: -
CDR3nt: TGCGCCAGCAGCTCCGACAGGGGGGGCTCCGACACCGGGGAGCTGTTTTTT; CDR3aa: CASSSDRGGSDTGELFF; j_gene: TRBJ2-2; d_gene: TRBD1; v_gene: TRBV5-1; abundance: -
CDR3nt: TGTGCCAGCAGTTTCCTTAGCCTCGCAGGGCTCGATGAAGCTTTCTTT; CDR3aa: CASSFLSLAGLDEAFF; j_gene: TRBJ1-1; d_gene: -; v_gene: TRBV12-3/TRBV12-4; abundance: few
CDR3nt: TGTGCCAGCAGCGCCCGGGCGAGAAAAATCGAAAAACTGTTTTTT; CDR3aa: CASSARARKIEKLFF; j_gene: TRBJ1-4; d_gene: -; v_gene: TRBV13; abundance: -
CDR3nt: TGCAGTGCTAGAGATGTCTCCAGCTCCTACGAGCAGTACTTC; CDR3aa: CSARDVSSSYEQYF; j_gene: TRBJ2-7; d_gene: -; v_gene: TRBV20-1; abundance: -
CDR3nt: TGCAGCGTTGGATTGGTGTCCTCCAGAGGTAAAGCCGGGAATGAGCAGTTCTTC; CDR3aa: CSVGLVSSRGKAGNEQFF; j_gene: TRBJ2-1; d_gene: -; v_gene: TRBV29-1; abundance: -
CDR3nt: TGTGCCAGCAGCTCTCAACAGGCTCGCACTGAAGCTTTCTTT; CDR3aa: CASSSQQARTEAFF; j_gene: TRBJ1-1; d_gene: -; v_gene: TRBV11-2; abundance: -
CDR3nt: TGTGCCAGCACCCTCGGGGATGAGCAGTTCTTC; CDR3aa: CASTLGDEQFF; j_gene: TRBJ2-1; d_gene: -; v_gene: TRBV12-3/TRBV12-4; abundance: many
CDR3nt: TGTGCCAACTCTCCGCGGGGTGGTGAGACCCAGTACTTC; CDR3aa: CANSPRGGETQYF; j_gene: TRBJ2-5; d_gene: -; v_gene: TRBV2; abundance: -
CDR3nt: TGCAGTGCATACCAAGACCCGAATTCACCCCTCCACTTT; CDR3aa: CSAYQDPNSPLHF; j_gene: TRBJ1-6; d_gene: -; v_gene: TRBV20-1; abundance: few
CDR3nt: TGTGCCAGCAGCTTGGCCGGACAGCACTCCGGGGAGCTGTTTTTT; CDR3aa: CASSLAGQHSGELFF; j_gene: TRBJ2-2; d_gene: -; v_gene: TRBV7-9; abundance: -
CDR3nt: TGTGCCAGCGGACAACCGGGACTCGGGGCCTACGAGCAGTACTTC; CDR3aa: CASGQPGLGAYEQYF; j_gene: TRBJ2-7; d_gene: -; v_gene: TRBV11-2; abundance: -
CDR3nt: TGCAGTGCTAGAGGTCTTCAATACAATGAGCGGTACTTC; CDR3aa: CSARGLQYNERYF; j_gene: TRBJ2-5; d_gene: -; v_gene: TRBV20-1; abundance: -
CDR3nt: TGTGCCAGCAGCTTTTGGACGGGTGAATATACGCAGTATTTT; CDR3aa: CASSFWTGEYTQYF; j_gene: TRBJ2-3; d_gene: -; v_gene: TRBV7-2; abundance: -
CDR3nt: TGTGCCAGTAGTTACGGGGAACCGGGGGCCGTCTACGAGCAGTACTTC; CDR3aa: CASSYGEPGAVYEQYF; j_gene: TRBJ2-7; d_gene: -; v_gene: TRBV6-5; abundance: -
CDR3nt: TGTGCCAGCAGCTTGGTGATAGCAGCCCGGACCAAAAACATTCAGTACTTC; CDR3aa: CASSLVIAARTKNIQYF; j_gene: TRBJ2-4; d_gene: -; v_gene: TRBV5-6; abundance: -
CDR3nt: TGCGCCAGCAGCCGCCGGGGACAGAATGACGAGCAGTACTTC; CDR3aa: CASSRRGQNDEQYF; j_gene: TRBJ2-7; d_gene: TRBD1; v_gene: TRBV5-1; abundance: few
CDR3nt: TGCGCCAGCAGCCAAGAAGTGCCGGGGGGCGCGCCCTATAATTCACCCCCCCACTTT; CDR3aa: CASSQEVPGGAPYNSPPHF; j_gene: TRBJ1-6; d_gene: -; v_gene: TRBV4-1; abundance: -
CDR3nt: TGTGCCAGCAGCGTAGGAGTAGACAGGGCATACAATGAGCAGTTCTTC; CDR3aa: CASSVGVDRAYNEQFF; j_gene: TRBJ2-1; d_gene: TRBD1; v_gene: TRBV9; abundance: -
CDR3nt: TGTGCCAGCAGTGACCGACGTTCCGGGGATCAGCCCCAGCATTTT; CDR3aa: CASSDRRSGDQPQHF; j_gene: TRBJ1-5; d_gene: -; v_gene: TRBV6-4; abundance: once
CDR3nt: TGCGCCAGCAGCCCCCCTGGAGCGGGGAACACCGGGGAGCTGTTTTTT; CDR3aa: CASSPPGAGNTGELFF; j_gene: TRBJ2-2; d_gene: -; v_gene: TRBV5-1; abundance: -
CDR3nt: TGTGCCAGCAGCCAAGAGGCAGCGGGGGAAGATACGCAGTATTTT; CDR3aa: CASSQEAAGEDTQYF; j_gene: TRBJ2-3; d_gene: TRBD2; v_gene: TRBV3-1; abundance: -